This T cell receptor beta chain stems from a study of blood T cell repertoires in COVID-19 (dated by TCRdb to the early 2020s). Study-level background: Samples from collaborators originated in the United States, Italy and Spain and spanned both the acute and convalescent phases of COVID-19. The material from the prospective study consisted of cDNA or gDNA derived from T cells, B-cell-depleted T cells, or PBMCs. The repertoires were released in a freely available public database intended as a resource for research on the immune response to SARS-CoV-2. Nearly every sample came with metadata listing a de-identified subject ID, COVID-19 status, age in years and sex. The dataset comprised deeply sampled blood TCRbeta repertoires from subjects exposed to, actively infected with, or recovered from COVID-19. Samples came from the ongoing ImmuneRACE study (first 160 participants) plus 1,254 subjects from 6 global collaborators. Where HLA class I and class II types were available, the types were taken from metadata supplied by the sample provider, not from assay-based typing. Summary of the overall study and its limitations: How much clinical and demographic metadata was included differed by source and by participant, and the metadata was provided uncurated.

Worth noting for this clone: No cognate antigen has been identified for it. One end of the junction does not line up with germline, which may come from a read error.

The immunoSEQ Assay, a bias-controlled multiplex PCR, was used to amplify TCRbeta CDR3 regions from genomic DNA. The original methods were these. The number of nucleated cells in each sample was estimated by amplification of reference gene primers within the assay. To quantify the absolute abundance of each unique TCRbeta CDR3 rearrangement, sequence reads were collapsed and filtered. For each sample, productive Simpson clonality was calculated by taking the square root of Simpson's diversity index across productive rearrangements. TCRdb holds this immuneACCESS table with in-frame rearrangements only. Some clones are missing; in checked studies, unresolved V genes explain under half, and the rest has no known cause. V, J and clone size reflect that table, while D and trimming were determined from the DNA. The sample yields about 68,000 clones; 65% to 80% were counted once. 23% of the sample goes to the ten largest clones.

The CDR3 spans 16 residues, from the cysteine through the phenylalanine. Just CDR3 DNA is preserved here, 48 bases in frame from base 1. CDR1 and CDR2 are drawn from the germline V gene (reference sequence): MNHNY, SVGAGI. The collaborating institutions used their own protocols to collect whole blood in K2EDTA tubes. For TCRbeta analysis, collaborators shipped samples in one of three forms: frozen whole blood, isolated PBMCs, or DNA extracted from either of those sample types. The receptor was isolated from a human donor in a cohort sampled during active COVID-19. The sequenced sample consisted of peripheral blood. This chain joins TRBV6-6 to TRBJ2-2; the central 10 bases match TRBD1. The CDR3 region: CASSDSRDRGTGELFF. The DNA reads TGTGCCAGCAGTGACTCCCGGGACAGGGGCACCGGGGAGCTGTTTTTT.